The clone carrying this TCR beta chain was found a few times. Its antigen is still unknown. The data stem from a study of T cells after yellow fever vaccination. General study points: A small proportion of clonotypes was detected in both the CD4 and CD8 compartments. Post-booster reappearance was seen for most primary-vaccination clones (around 97% CD4, roughly 91% CD8). In FACS-sorted repertoires, abundant clonotypes from the bulk population could appear as contaminants.

The V and J ends lost 6 bases and 0 bases respectively, with 14 bases between them. CDR3 size: 15 residues. The germline V gene encodes CDR1 SEHNR and CDR2 FQNEAQ (reference sequence). The study made its TCR cDNA through 5'RACE template switching. That step introduced a universal primer site along with UMIs. Using its own MiXCR run on the 5' RACE reads, TCRdb lists one record per CDR3 protein. The sample contains 450,000 to 600,000 distinct CDR3 sequences, about 14% of which appear only once. The source of this sequence is a man aged 25-45 years who received the YFV17D yellow fever vaccine. The sample consisted of PBMCs, taken on the day of the yellow fever booster vaccination. V gene TRBV7-9 combines with J gene TRBJ1-2, with TRBD1 as a possible D gene (5 bases). The CDR3 sequence is CASRAQGEANYGYTF. The CDR3 coding sequence is TGTGCCAGCAGAGCTCAGGGCGAAGCTAACTATGGCTACACCTTC.